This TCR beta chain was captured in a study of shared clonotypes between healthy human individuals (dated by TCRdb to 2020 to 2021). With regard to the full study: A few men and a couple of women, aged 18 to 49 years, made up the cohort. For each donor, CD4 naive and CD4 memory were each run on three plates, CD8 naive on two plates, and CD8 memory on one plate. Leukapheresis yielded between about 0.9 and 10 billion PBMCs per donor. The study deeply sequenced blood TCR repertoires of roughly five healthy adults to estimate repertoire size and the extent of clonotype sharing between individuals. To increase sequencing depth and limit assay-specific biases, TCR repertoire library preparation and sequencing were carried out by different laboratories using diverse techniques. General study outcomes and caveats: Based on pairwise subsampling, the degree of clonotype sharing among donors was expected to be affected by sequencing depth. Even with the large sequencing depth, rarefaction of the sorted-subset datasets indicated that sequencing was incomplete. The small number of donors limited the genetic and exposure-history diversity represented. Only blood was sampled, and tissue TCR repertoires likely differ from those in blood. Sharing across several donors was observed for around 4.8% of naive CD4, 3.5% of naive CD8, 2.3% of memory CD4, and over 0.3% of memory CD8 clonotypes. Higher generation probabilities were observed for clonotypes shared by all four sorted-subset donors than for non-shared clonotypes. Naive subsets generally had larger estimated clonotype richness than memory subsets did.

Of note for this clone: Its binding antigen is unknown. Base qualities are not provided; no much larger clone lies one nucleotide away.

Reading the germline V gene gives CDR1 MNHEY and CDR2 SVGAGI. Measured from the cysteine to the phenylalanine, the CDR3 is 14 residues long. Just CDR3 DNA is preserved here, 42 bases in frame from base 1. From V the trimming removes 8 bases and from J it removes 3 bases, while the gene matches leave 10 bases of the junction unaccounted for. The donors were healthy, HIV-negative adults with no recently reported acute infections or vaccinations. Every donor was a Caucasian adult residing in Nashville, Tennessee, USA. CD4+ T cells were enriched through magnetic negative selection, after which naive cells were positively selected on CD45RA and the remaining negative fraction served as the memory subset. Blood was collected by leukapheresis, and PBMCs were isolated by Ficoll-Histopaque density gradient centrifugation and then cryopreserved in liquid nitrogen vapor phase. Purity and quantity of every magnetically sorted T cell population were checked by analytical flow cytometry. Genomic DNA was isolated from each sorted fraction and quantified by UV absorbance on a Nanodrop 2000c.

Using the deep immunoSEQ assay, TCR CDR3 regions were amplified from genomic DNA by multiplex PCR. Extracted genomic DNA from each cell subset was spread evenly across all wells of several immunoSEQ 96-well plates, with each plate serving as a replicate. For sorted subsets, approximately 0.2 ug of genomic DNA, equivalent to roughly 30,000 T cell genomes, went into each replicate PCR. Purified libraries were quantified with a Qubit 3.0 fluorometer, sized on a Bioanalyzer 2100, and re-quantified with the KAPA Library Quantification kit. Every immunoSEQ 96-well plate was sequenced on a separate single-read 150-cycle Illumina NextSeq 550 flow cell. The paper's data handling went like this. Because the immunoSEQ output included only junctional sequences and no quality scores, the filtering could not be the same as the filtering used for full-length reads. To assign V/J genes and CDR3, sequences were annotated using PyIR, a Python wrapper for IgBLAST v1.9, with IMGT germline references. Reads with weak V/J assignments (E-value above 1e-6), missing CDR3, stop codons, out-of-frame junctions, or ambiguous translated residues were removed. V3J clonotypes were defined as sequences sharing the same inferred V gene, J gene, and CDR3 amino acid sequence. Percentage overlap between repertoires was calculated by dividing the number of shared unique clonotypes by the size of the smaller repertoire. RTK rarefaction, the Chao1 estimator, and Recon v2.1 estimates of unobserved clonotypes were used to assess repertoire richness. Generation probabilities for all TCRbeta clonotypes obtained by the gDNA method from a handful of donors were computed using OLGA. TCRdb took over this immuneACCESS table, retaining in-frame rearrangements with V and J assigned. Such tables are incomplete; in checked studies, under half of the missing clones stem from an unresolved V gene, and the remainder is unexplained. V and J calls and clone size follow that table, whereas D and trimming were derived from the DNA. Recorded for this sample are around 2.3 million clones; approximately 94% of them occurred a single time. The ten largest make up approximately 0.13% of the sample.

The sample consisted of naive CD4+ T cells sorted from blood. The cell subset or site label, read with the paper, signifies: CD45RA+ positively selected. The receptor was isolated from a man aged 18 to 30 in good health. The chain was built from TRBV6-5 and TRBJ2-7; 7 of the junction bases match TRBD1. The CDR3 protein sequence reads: CASQETGLVYEQYF. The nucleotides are TGTGCCAGCCAAGAGACAGGGCTCGTCTACGAGCAGTACTTC.